A single sample is the source of the 21 T cell receptor beta chains below, sequenced in a study of T-cell reconstitution after alpha-beta-depleted transplantation in children. Unique molecular identifiers were incorporated when the TCRbeta library was constructed. Each CDR3 protein gets one entry after TCRdb re-called the PCR reads with MiXCR. The profile covers 100,000 to 120,000 distinct CDR3 sequences, with approximately 6.4% appearing a single time and 20% to 25% taken by the ten largest. The material sequenced was PBMCs, mostly from graft donor cells, taken 360 days after TCRalphabeta/CD19-depleted stem cell transplant. The receptors stem from a male patient aged 2-9 years who had a stem cell transplant for acute lymphoblastic leukemia, so the T cells may come from the graft donor.

This clonotype showed up just a few times. In DNA, the CDR3 is TGTGCCAGCAGTGAAGTAGCCTTCACCGGGGGACAGCCCCAGCATTTT. Translated: CASSEVAFTGGQPQHF. The chain is built from TRBV2 and TRBJ1-5; TRBD1 is a possible D gene (5 bases). V lost 1 base to trimming and J lost 7 bases, with 17 bases between them. The germline CDR1 and CDR2 sequences are SNHLY and FYNNEI. This CDR3 has 16 residues. The whole variable domain, remainder taken from reference TRBV2 and TRBJ1-5, is EPEVTQTPSHQVTQMGQEVILRCVPISNHLYFYWYRQILGQKVEFLVSFYNNEISEKSEIFDDQFSVERPDGSNFTLKIRSTKLEDSAMYFCASSEVAFTGGQPQHFGDGTRLSIL.

This clonotype was recorded many times. This chain joins TRBV29-1 and TRBJ2-7, with 9 bases lining up with TRBD1. The CDR3 covers 13 residues. J was trimmed by 3 bases and V by 3 bases; bases with no gene match: 3. The germline CDR1 and CDR2 sequences are SQVTM and ANQGSEA. The DNA of the CDR3 is TGCAGCGTTGAGGAGGACAGGGGCTACGAGCAGTACTTC. Its translation is CSVEEDRGYEQYF.

Details on this clonotype: This may come from a read error, since a much larger clone is one base off. The chain has TRBV2 and TRBJ2-5; perhaps TRBD1 as D (5 bases). Germline V CDR1 and CDR2: SNHLY, FYNNEI. The CDR3 totals 17 residues. Here the CDR3 reads CACSPRKGIRAEETQYF. The CDR3 nucleotides read TGTGCCTGCAGTCCCCGGAAGGGGATTAGGGCCGAAGAGACCCAGTACTTC.

This chain joins TRBV4-1 and TRBJ2-3; TRBD2 matches at 8 bases. Germline assignment: CDR1 MGHRA and CDR2 YSYEKL. V shed 4 bases and J 5 bases; nucleotides not matched to a gene: 8. This CDR3 comprises 15 residues. CDR3 in DNA: TGCGCCAGCAGCCCTCGGGGGGGGCTGGGAGATACGCAGTATTTT. As protein: CASSPRGGLGDTQYF.

This clonotype has a count of ten or more. V usage is TRBV29-1 and J usage is TRBJ2-7; 9 bases align to TRBD1. CDR3 size: 14 residues. The V gene's germline CDR1 is SQVTM and CDR2 ANQGSEA. The V and J ends lost 3 bases and 3 bases, in that order; junction bases with no gene match: 6. The CDR3 region is CSVDGQGTSYEQYF. DNA for the CDR3: TGCAGCGTTGACGGACAGGGGACGAGCTACGAGCAGTACTTC.

This rearrangement joins TRBV9 to TRBJ1-3, with TRBD1 identical over 9 bases. With 4 bases clipped from V and 6 bases from J, the junction kept 11 bases outside the gene matches. The CDR3 loop spans 16 amino acids. Germline CDR1 reads SGDLS; CDR2 reads YYNGEE. Here the CDR3 DNA reads TGTGCCAGCAGCCATAGTGAGGACAGGGGAGCAAACACCATATATTTT. This gives the protein CASSHSEDRGANTIYF.

This clonotype showed up just once. The chain recombines TRBV6-2 or TRBV6-3 with TRBJ2-4; TRBD2 matches 7 bases. Germline assignment: CDR1 MNHEY and CDR2 SVGEGT. The CDR3 extends over 13 amino acids. V shed 7 bases, J shed 3 bases, and the junction held 3 bases outside the gene matches. Here the CDR3 reads CASTRGGKNIQYF. The CDR3 nucleotides read TGTGCCAGCACCCGCGGGGGCAAAAACATTCAGTACTTC.

The sample holds a few counts of this clonotype. This chain connects TRBV7-2 to TRBJ2-5, with TRBD2 identical over 11 bases. V was clipped by 10 bases and J by 3 bases; unmatched bases: 10. The CDR3 is 15 residues long. The germline CDR1 and CDR2 sequences are SGHTA and FQGNSA. CDR3 nucleotide sequence: TGTGCCACCTCGGAAGGTAGCGGGGGGGAAGAGACCCAGTACTTC. Translated: CATSEGSGGEETQYF. The variable domain in full, with the rest retrieved from reference TRBV7-2 and TRBJ2-5, is GAGVSQSPSNKVTEKGKDVELRCDPISGHTALYWYRQSLGQGLEFLIYFQGNSAPDKSGLPSDRFSAERTGGSVSTLTIQRTQQEDSAVYLCATSEGSGGEETQYFGPGTRLLVL.

This clonotype was recorded many times. V and J are TRBV27 and TRBJ2-5; 7 nucleotides line up with TRBD1. This CDR3 has 17 amino acids. The J segment lost 1 base and the V segment lost 7 bases, leaving 15 bases of the junction unmatched. Germline lookup yields CDR1 MNHEY and CDR2 SMNVEV (reference sequence). CDR3 bases: TGTGCCAGCACCTCCCCAATAAGGGGGCCTTGCCAAGAGACCCAGTACTTC. The encoded protein is CASTSPIRGPCQETQYF.

This clonotype has more than one count but fewer than ten. This rearrangement joins TRBV6-6 to TRBJ2-1, with D unresolved. The germline CDR1 and CDR2 sequences are MNHNY and SVGAGI (reference sequence). Trimming cost V 7 bases and J 7 bases, with 11 bases left between them. CDR3 length: 12 amino acids. The CDR3 nucleotides read TGTGCCAGCAATCCCGGCTGGAATGAGCAGTTCTTC. This gives the protein CASNPGWNEQFF.

This clonotype was observed many times. The chain combines TRBV5-1 with TRBJ2-3; 7 bases map to TRBD2. This CDR3 is built from 19 residues. CDR1 is SGHRS, CDR2 YFSETQ, per germline. Trimming cost V 0 bases and J 2 bases; bases outside gene matches: 15. The CDR3 nucleotides read TGCGCCAGCAGCTTGGTCCCAGGCGGCGGGAGCCCAAACACAGATACGCAGTATTTT. This translates into CASSLVPGGGSPNTDTQYF.

This clonotype was counted between two and nine times. The chain carries TRBV9 and TRBJ2-1, with 9 bases matching TRBD1. V lost 2 bases to trimming and J lost 9 bases; unmatched junction nucleotides: 12. Germline V gene sequence: CDR1 SGDLS, CDR2 YYNGEE. The CDR3 is 16 residues long. CDR3: CASSVPSGQGSGEQFF. CDR3 DNA sequence: TGTGCCAGCAGCGTCCCCTCGGGACAGGGATCGGGTGAGCAGTTCTTC. The variable domain in full, completed from reference TRBV9 and TRBJ2-1, reads DSGVTQTPKHLITATGQRVTLRCSPRSGDLSVYWYQQSLDQGLQFLIQYYNGEERAKGNILERFSAQQFPDLHSELNLSSLELGDSALYFCASSVPSGQGSGEQFFGPGTRLTVL.

This clonotype was detected many times. The chain recombines TRBV7-9 with TRBJ2-3; 7 bases are a match to TRBD2. The germline gives CDR1 SEHNR, CDR2 FQNEAQ (reference sequence). The V and J ends lost 0 bases and 8 bases, in that order; junction bases with no gene match: 2. This CDR3 contains 13 residues. The CDR3 reads CASSLAKRGTQYF. The CDR3 DNA sequence: TGTGCCAGCAGCTTAGCAAAGCGGGGTACGCAGTATTTT.

Many counts were recorded for this clonotype. The chain uses TRBV7-9 and TRBJ2-2, with unresolved D. CDR3 length: 12 residues. V lost 1 base to trimming and J lost 6 bases, with 3 bases between them. Per the germline V gene, CDR1 is SEHNR and CDR2 is FQNEAQ (reference sequence). The CDR3 is CASSLGPGELFF. The CDR3 DNA reads as TGTGCCAGCAGCTTAGGTCCCGGGGAGCTGTTTTTT. The full variable domain, in which reference TRBV7-9 and TRBJ2-2 provide the parts outside the CDR3, is DTGVSQNPRHKITKRGQNVTFRCDPISEHNRLYWYRQTLGQGPEFLTYFQNEAQLEKSRLLSDRFSAERPKGSFSTLEIQRTEQGDSAMYLCASSLGPGELFFGEGSRLTVL.

This clonotype was picked up many times. V gene TRBV9 combines with J gene TRBJ2-1, with a weak D call TRBD2 (6 bases). Germline V gene data show CDR1 as SGDLS and CDR2 as YYNGEE. CDR3 length: 15 amino acids. The ends were cut back, 0 bases at V and 2 bases at J, with 9 bases in the middle. DNA for the CDR3: TGTGCCAGCAGCGTAGGTACTAGCCCCTACAATGAGCAGTTCTTC. Its protein is CASSVGTSPYNEQFF.

This clonotype was counted at least ten times. The chain couples TRBV6-5 to TRBJ2-7; a possible D gene is TRBD1 (5 bases). Germline CDR1 and CDR2: MNHEY and SVGAGI. This CDR3 contains 12 residues. V shed 5 bases and J shed 4 bases, with 9 bases lying between them. DNA of the CDR3: TGTGCCAGCAGTCGAACAGGTTACGAGCAGTACTTC. This translates into CASSRTGYEQYF.

This clonotype was observed many times. In DNA form, the CDR3 reads TGCGCCAGCAGCCAAGACCGCCTAGCGGGAGGCCCTGTCACCGGGGAGCTGTTTTTT. It is translated as CASSQDRLAGGPVTGELFF. V usage is TRBV4-3 and J usage is TRBJ2-2; 11 bases line up with TRBD2. Per germline, CDR1 LGHNA and CDR2 YSLEER. The CDR3 contains 19 residues. The V gene end was trimmed by 0 bases and the J gene end by 4 bases; junction bases not matched to a gene: 10.

In its sample, this clonotype was seen many times. The chain recombines TRBV14 with TRBJ2-2; unclear D gene. CDR3 size: 14 residues. CDR1 is SGHDN, CDR2 FVKESK, per germline. Trimming removed 0 bases from V and 5 bases from J, with 7 bases in between. CDR3 loop: CASSQEPSTGELFF. DNA for the CDR3: TGTGCCAGCAGCCAAGAGCCGAGTACCGGGGAGCTGTTTTTT. Variable domain in full (rest from reference TRBV14 and TRBJ2-2): EAGVTQFPSHSVIEKGQTVTLRCDPISGHDNLYWYRRVMGKEIKFLLHFVKESKQDESGMPNNRFLAERTGGTYSTLKVQPAELEDSGVYFCASSQEPSTGELFFGEGSRLTVL.

To note about this clonotype: A read error may explain this, as a much larger clone is one base away. The CDR3 reads CASSQGSTRTDTQYF. For the CDR3, the DNA is TGTGCCAGCTCACAGGGGTCCACTAGGACAGATACGCAGTATTTT. This chain links TRBV6-1 with TRBJ2-3; 7 bases agree with TRBD1. Unmatched junction bases numbered 11, after V lost 8 bases and J lost 3 bases. Germline assignment: CDR1 MNHNS and CDR2 SASEGT. There are 15 residues in the CDR3.

This chain links TRBV10-2 with TRBJ2-2, with 7 bases fitting TRBD1. CDR1 is WSHSY and CDR2 is SAAADI in the germline V gene. V trimming: 7 bases; J trimming: 5 bases; junction bases outside the gene matches: 4. The CDR3 loop spans 13 amino acids. The CDR3 DNA sequence: TGCGCCAGCACCCGACAGGGAACCGGGGAGCTGTTTTTT. Its translation: CASTRQGTGELFF.

This clonotype was seen more than once but under ten times. This chain links TRBV19 with TRBJ2-7, with TRBD2 as a possible D gene (5 bases). CDR3 length: 12 amino acids. Germline V lookup: CDR1 LNHDA, CDR2 SQIVND (reference sequence). Trimming removed 5 bases at V and 7 bases at J, with 12 bases between. The CDR3 DNA is TGTGCCAGTAGTGTCCCGGGCGGGGAGCAGTACTTC. It translates to CASSVPGGEQYF.